These 4 T cell receptor beta chains share one sample of origin, sequenced in a study of T-cell memory formation after mild COVID-19. TCRdb re-called the 5' RACE reads with MiXCR, one entry per CDR3 protein. The profile shows some 410,000 distinct CDR3 sequences, more than 20% of them singletons. Sequenced sample: PBMCs or a T cell subset sorted from them (not recorded which). All receptors derive from an adult woman who had mild COVID-19 (a few samples of this study predate the infection). Cell type and time point are not known.

The chain employs TRBV7-3 and TRBJ2-3, with 10 positions matching TRBD2. The CDR3 totals 17 residues. Trimming took 0 bases from V and 1 from J; bases not matched to a gene: 4. CDR1 SGHTA and CDR2 FQGTGA come from the germline V gene. The CDR3 loop is CASSLTQGLARTDTQYF. The CDR3 DNA is TGTGCCAGCAGCTTAACGCAGGGACTAGCGCGCACAGATACGCAGTATTTT.

This rearrangement joins TRBV5-1 to TRBJ1-4; 10 nucleotides agree with TRBD1. With 4 bases clipped from V and 7 bases from J, the junction kept 7 bases outside the gene matches. The CDR3 extends over 15 amino acids. Germline V gene data show CDR1 as SGHRS and CDR2 as YFSETQ. CDR3 protein: CASSLSTGGVEKLFF. The CDR3 DNA follows: TGCGCCAGCAGCCTTTCGACAGGGGGCGTTGAAAAACTGTTTTTT.

This clonotype occurred a few times. The chain carries TRBV19 and TRBJ1-1; a weak D match, TRBD1 (6 bases). This CDR3 is 16 amino acids long. Germline CDR1 reads LNHDA; CDR2 reads SQIVND (reference sequence). The V end lost 4 bases, the J end lost 6 bases, and 21 bases lay between the germline ends. The CDR3 DNA is TGTGCCAGTAGTACCCGACCCGGGGGGGCGGGTGCTGAAGCTTTCTTT. Translating gives CASSTRPGGAGAEAFF.

This clonotype was recorded a few times. An end of the junction differs from the germline gene, which may be a read error. The V and J genes are TRBV20-1 and TRBJ1-1; TRBD1 is a possible D gene (5 bases). Per the germline V gene, CDR1 is DFQATT and CDR2 is SNEGSKA (reference sequence). The CDR3 covers 12 residues. The CDR3 region is CSATQGRASGSF. CDR3 nucleotide sequence: TGCAGTGCAACCCAGGGTAGGGCGTCAGGAAGCTTT.